This TCR beta chain originates from a study of prognosis after radiotherapy for stage I lung cancer. V lost 6 bases and J 5 bases, leaving 16 bases between the germline ends. Germline CDR1 GTSNPN, CDR2 SVGIG (reference sequence). The CDR3 spans 14 residues. This clonotype is classed as medium-sized. From genomic DNA, two-round multiplex PCR was used to amplify TCR beta CDR3. Specific primers for each TRBV and TRBJ gene were what first-round PCR used. TCRdb itself ran the multiplex PCR reads through MiXCR, one entry per CDR3 protein. The sample lists 20,000 to 30,000 distinct CDR3 sequences, around 30% occurring once.

The chain recombines TRBV30 with TRBJ1-4; D possibly corresponds to TRBD1 (6 bases). Sequencing was performed on PBMCs, taken before or after stereotactic body radiation therapy (not recorded which). This TCR was recovered from a donor of 50 years or more with non-small cell lung cancer. The CDR3 DNA reads TGTGCCTGCGGGCGGGGGCAGGGGAATGAAAAACTGTTTTTT. Translated, it gives CACGRGQGNEKLFF.